This T cell receptor (beta chain) is from a study of response to subunit inactivated influenza vaccine. Study results and limitations: That few new T cells are recruited by each seasonal influenza vaccination was the authors' suggestion.

In the case of this clonotype: The antigen is undetermined.

TCRdb ran MiXCR on the RT-PCR reads and lists one entry per CDR3 protein. This table holds 550,000 to 650,000 distinct CDR3 sequences, about 12% found once. Germline CDR1 is LGHDT and CDR2 is YNNKEL (reference sequence). This CDR3 contains 11 residues. V shed 0 bases and J shed 9 bases, with 3 bases lying between them. The source material was PBMCs from blood, sampled on the day of vaccination. This clonotype originated in a man aged 50 to 60 who received an inactivated influenza vaccine. The rearrangement links TRBV3-1 to TRBJ2-1, with D unresolved. The CDR3 nucleotides are TGTGCCAGCAGCCAAGATCGTGAGCAGTTCTTC. Its translation: CASSQDREQFF.